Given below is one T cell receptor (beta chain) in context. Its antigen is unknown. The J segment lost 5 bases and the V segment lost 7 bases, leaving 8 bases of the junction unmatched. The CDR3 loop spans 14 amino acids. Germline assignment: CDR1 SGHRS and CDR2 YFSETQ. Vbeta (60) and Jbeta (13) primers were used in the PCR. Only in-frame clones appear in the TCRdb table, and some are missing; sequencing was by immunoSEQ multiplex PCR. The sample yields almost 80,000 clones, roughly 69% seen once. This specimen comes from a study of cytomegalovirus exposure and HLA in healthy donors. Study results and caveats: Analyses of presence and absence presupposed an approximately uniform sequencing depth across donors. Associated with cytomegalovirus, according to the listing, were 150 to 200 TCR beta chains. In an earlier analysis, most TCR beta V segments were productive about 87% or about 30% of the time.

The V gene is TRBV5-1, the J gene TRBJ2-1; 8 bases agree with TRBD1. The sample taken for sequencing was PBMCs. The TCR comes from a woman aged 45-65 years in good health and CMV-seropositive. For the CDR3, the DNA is TGCGCCAGCGGGCCGGGACAGGTAGACAATGAGCAGTTCTTC. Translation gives CASGPGQVDNEQFF.